This TCR beta chain was sequenced for a study of beta chain features in type 1 diabetes. Study outcomes and limitations: Any PCR bias toward short templates would affect both groups alike.

In regard to this clone: Its cognate antigen is unknown.

The whole isolated RNA underwent reverse transcription, so sequencing captured expressed TCRB transcripts. Assay used: immunoSEQ multiplex PCR; TCRdb lists only in-frame clones, some missing. The sample records some 270,000 clones, 7% to 9% being singletons. Per donor, one heparinised blood draw averaged about 116 mL. Input material: central memory CD4+ T cells from blood. This receptor was obtained from a woman younger than 35 in good health.

In nucleotides, the CDR3 is TGTGCCAGCAGCTTCAAGCGAAACACTGAAGCTTTCTTT. It encodes CASSFKRNTEAFF. The chain has TRBV7-3 and TRBJ1-1; D is undetermined. The CDR3 is 13 residues long. Looked up from germline, CDR1 is SGHTA and CDR2 is FQGTGA. The ends were cut back, 3 bases at V and 2 bases at J, with 7 bases in the middle. The whole variable domain, filled in from reference TRBV7-3 and TRBJ1-1, reads GAGVSQTPSNKVTEKGKYVELRCDPISGHTALYWYRQSLGQGPEFLIYFQGTGAADDSGLPNDRFFAVRPEGSVSTLKIQRTERGDSAVYLCASSFKRNTEAFFGQGTRLTVV.